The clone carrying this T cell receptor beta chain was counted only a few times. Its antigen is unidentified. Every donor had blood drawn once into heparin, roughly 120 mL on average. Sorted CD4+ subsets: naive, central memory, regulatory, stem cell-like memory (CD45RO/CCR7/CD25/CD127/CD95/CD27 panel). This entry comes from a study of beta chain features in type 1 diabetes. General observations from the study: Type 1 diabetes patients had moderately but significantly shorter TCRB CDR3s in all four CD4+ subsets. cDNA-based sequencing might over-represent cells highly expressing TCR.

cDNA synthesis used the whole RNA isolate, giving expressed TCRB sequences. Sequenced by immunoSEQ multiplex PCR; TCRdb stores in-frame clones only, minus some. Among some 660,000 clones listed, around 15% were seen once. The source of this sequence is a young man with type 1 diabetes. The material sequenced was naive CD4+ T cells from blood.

For the CDR3, the DNA is TGTGCCAGCAGTGAACTACCGGGACAGGGGTACAATGAGCAGTTCTTC. Translating it yields CASSELPGQGYNEQFF. The chain is built from TRBV25-1 and TRBJ2-1; the match to TRBD1 covers 10 bases. Germline loops: CDR1 MGHDK, CDR2 SYGVNS. The CDR3 covers 16 residues. V was pared by 2 bases and J by 4 bases, with 5 bases of the junction left unmatched.